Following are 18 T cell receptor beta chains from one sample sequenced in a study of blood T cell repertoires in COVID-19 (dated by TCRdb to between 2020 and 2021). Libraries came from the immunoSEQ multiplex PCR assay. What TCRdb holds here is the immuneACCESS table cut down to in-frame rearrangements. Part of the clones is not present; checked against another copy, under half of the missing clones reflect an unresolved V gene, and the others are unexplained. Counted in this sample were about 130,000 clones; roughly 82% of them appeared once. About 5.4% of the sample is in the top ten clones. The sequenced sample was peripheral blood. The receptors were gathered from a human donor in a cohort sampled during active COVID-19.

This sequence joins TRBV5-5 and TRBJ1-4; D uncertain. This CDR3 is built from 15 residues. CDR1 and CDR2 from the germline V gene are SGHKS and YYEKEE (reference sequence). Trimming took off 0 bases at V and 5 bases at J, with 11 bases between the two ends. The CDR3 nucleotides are TGTGCCAGCAGCTTGGAGCCCCGAGGGAATGAAAAACTGTTTTTT. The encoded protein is CASSLEPRGNEKLFF.

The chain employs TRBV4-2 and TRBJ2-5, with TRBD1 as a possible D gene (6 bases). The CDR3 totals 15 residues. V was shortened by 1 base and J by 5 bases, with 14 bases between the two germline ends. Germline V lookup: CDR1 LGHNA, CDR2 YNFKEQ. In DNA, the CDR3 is TGTGCCAGCAGCCAAGGGGGGCCAGGGTTTGAGACCCAGTACTTC. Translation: CASSQGGPGFETQYF.

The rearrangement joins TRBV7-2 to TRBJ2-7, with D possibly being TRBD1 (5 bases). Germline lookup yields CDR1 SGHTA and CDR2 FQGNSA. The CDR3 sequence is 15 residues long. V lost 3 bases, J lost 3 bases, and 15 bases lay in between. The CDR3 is CASSFSRDSLYEQYF. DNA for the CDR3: TGTGCCAGCAGCTTCTCCAGGGATAGTCTCTACGAGCAGTACTTC.

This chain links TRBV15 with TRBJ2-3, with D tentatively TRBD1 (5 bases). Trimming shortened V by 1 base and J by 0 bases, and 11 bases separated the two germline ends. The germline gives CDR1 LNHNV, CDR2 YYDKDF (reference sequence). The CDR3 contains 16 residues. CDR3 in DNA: TGTGCCACCAGCAGAGGAACAGGTCCTAGCACAGATACGCAGTATTTT. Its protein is CATSRGTGPSTDTQYF.

The CDR3 protein is CASSPLRAGGMEAFF. The CDR3 DNA reads as TGTGCCAGCAGCCCCCTCAGAGCAGGGGGTATGGAAGCTTTCTTT. V is TRBV3-1 (or the pseudogene TRBV3-2) and J is TRBJ1-1, with 7 bases aligning to TRBD1. V was clipped by 4 bases and J by 8 bases; unmatched bases: 13. The CDR3 consists of 15 residues. Germline assignment: CDR1 LGHDT and CDR2 YNNKEL (reference sequence).

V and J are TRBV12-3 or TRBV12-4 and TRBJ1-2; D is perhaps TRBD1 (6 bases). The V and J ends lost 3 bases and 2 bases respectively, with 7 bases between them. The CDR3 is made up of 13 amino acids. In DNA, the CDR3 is TGTGCCAGCAGTTTGCAGGGGAACTATGGCTACACCTTC. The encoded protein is CASSLQGNYGYTF.

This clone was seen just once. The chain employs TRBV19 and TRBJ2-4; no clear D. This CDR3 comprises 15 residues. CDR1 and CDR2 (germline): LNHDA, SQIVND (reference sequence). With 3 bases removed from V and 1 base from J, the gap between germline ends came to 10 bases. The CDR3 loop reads CASSILIGAKNIQYF. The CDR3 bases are TGTGCCAGTAGTATCCTCATCGGGGCCAAAAACATTCAGTACTTC.

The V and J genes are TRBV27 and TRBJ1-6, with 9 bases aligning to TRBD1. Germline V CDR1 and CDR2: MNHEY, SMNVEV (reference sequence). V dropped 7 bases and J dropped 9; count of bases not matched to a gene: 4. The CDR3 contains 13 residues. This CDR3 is CASTGTGTSPLHF. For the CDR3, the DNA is TGTGCCAGCACCGGGACAGGGACTTCACCCCTCCACTTT.

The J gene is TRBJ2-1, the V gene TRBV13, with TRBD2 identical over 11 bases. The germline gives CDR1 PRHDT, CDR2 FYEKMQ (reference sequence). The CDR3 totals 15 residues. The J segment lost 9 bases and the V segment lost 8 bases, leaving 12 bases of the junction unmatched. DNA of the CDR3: TGTGCCAGCCGATGGGCTAGCGGGAGGCTGGCTGAGCAGTTCTTC. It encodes CASRWASGRLAEQFF.

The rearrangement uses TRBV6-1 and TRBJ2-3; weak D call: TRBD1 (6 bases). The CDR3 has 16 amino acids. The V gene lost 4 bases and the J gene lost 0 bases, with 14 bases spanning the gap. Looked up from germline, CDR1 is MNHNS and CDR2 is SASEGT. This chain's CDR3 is CASSGQGQISTDTQYF. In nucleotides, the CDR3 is TGTGCCAGCAGTGGACAAGGACAGATAAGCACAGATACGCAGTATTTT.

CDR3 region: CASRGTGITEAFF. CDR3 DNA sequence: TGTGCCAGCAGGGGAACAGGGATCACTGAAGCTTTCTTT. The chain employs TRBV28 and TRBJ1-1; TRBD1 might be the D (6 bases). CDR1 is MDHEN, CDR2 SYDVKM, per germline. The germline V and J ends were trimmed by 6 bases and 4 bases, with 12 bases remaining between them. CDR3 length equals 13 residues.

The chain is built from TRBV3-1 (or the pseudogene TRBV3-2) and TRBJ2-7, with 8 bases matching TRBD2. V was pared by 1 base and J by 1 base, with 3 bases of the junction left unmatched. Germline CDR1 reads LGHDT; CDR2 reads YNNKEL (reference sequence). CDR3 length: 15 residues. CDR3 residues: CASSQAGGPSYEQYF. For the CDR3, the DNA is TGTGCCAGCAGCCAAGCGGGAGGGCCGTCCTACGAGCAGTACTTC.

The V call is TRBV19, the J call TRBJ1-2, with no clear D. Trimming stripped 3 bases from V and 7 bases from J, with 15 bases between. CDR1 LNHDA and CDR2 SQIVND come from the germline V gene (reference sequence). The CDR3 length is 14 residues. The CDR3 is CASSMGGLFGGYTF. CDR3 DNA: TGTGCCAGTAGTATGGGAGGGTTATTCGGTGGCTACACCTTC.

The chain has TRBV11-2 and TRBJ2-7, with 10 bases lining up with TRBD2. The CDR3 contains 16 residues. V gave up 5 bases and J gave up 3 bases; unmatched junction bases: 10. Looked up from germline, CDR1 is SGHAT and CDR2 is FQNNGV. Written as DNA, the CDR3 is TGTGCCAGCAGCCTCCGAGATAAGCGGGAGGGCTACGAGCAGTACTTC. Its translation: CASSLRDKREGYEQYF.

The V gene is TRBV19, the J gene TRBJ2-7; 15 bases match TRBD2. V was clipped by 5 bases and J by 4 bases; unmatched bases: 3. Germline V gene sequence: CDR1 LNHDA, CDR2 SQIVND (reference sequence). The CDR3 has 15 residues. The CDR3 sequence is CASSSGTSGRYEQYF. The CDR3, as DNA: TGTGCCAGTAGTTCAGGGACTAGCGGGAGGTACGAGCAGTACTTC.

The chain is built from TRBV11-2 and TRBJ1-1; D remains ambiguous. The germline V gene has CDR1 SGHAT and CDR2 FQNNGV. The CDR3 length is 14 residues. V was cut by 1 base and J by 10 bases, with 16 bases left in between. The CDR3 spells CASSLATRGIGAFF. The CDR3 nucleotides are TGTGCCAGCAGCTTAGCCACCCGAGGGATCGGAGCTTTCTTT.

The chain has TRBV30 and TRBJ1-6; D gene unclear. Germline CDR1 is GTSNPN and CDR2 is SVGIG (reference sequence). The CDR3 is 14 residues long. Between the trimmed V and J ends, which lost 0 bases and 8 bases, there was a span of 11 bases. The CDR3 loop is CAWSVWLGDSPLHF. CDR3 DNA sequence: TGTGCCTGGAGTGTATGGCTCGGGGATTCACCCCTCCACTTT.

The CDR3 sequence: CASSLSNRGNSPLHF. The CDR3 DNA reads TGTGCCAGCAGTTTATCGAACAGGGGTAATTCACCCCTCCACTTT. The chain is built from TRBV28 and TRBJ1-6; 7 bases fit TRBD1. V shed 1 base, J shed 6 bases, and the junction held 3 bases outside the gene matches. Germline CDR1 reads MDHEN; CDR2 reads SYDVKM. The CDR3 spans 15 residues.